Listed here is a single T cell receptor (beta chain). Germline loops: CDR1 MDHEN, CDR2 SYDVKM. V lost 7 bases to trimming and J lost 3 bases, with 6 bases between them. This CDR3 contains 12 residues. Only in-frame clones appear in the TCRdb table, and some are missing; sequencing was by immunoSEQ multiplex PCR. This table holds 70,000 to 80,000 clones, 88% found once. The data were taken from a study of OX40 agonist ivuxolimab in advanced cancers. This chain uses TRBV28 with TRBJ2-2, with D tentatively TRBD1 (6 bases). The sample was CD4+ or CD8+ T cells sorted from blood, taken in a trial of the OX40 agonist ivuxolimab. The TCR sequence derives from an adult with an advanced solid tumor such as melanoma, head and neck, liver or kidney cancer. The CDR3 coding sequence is TGTGCCAGCACAGGGGACACCGGGGAGCTGTTTTTT. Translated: CASTGDTGELFF.